These T cell receptor beta chains were read from a single sample in a study of cytomegalovirus exposure and HLA in healthy donors. Data came from immunoSEQ multiplex PCR; TCRdb stores just in-frame clones and leaves some out. The data hold roughly 200,000 clones, with around 75% observed a single time. Sequenced sample: PBMCs. These receptors all come from a woman aged 30 to 39 in good health and CMV-seronegative. The CDR3 runs from the conserved cysteine through the conserved F or W. Fields, in order: J gene, V gene, CDR3 protein.

J: TRBJ2-2; V: TRBV6-1; CDR3: CASSGQRSGSTGELFF
J: TRBJ1-2; V: TRBV9; CDR3: CASSPASGRGYTF
J: TRBJ1-5; V: TRBV2; CDR3: CASSVGPTRTKSNQPQHF
J: TRBJ1-3; V: TRBV5-1; CDR3: CASSSTDRGSGNTIYF
J: TRBJ2-1; V: TRBV18; CDR3: CASSPHRGQDFPENEQFF
J: TRBJ2-1; V: TRBV7-6; CDR3: CASSFGLAGGDEQFF
J: TRBJ2-1; V: TRBV28; CDR3: CASSLWPKRGGIQGEQFF
J: TRBJ2-2; V: TRBV9; CDR3: CASSPTGLAGWDTGELFF
J: TRBJ2-6; V: TRBV6-4; CDR3: CASSPAGAGANVLTF
J: TRBJ1-5; V: TRBV7-8; CDR3: CASSLVSQPQHF
J: TRBJ2-7; V: TRBV5-4; CDR3: CASNLGRDSYEQYF
J: TRBJ1-1; V: TRBV30; CDR3: CAWSPTRGWTEAFF
J: TRBJ2-2; V: TRBV27; CDR3: CASSLSLAGDLNTGELFF
J: TRBJ2-7; V: TRBV5-1; CDR3: CASRPGQGLNEQYF
J: TRBJ1-2; V: TRBV4-2; CDR3: CASSLSAANGYTF
J: TRBJ2-2; V: TRBV7-6; CDR3: CASSHGRLRDRGTGELFF